This T cell receptor (beta chain) appears in the sequencing data of a study of cytomegalovirus exposure and HLA in healthy donors (dated by TCRdb to 2016 to 2017). In the study overall: According to an earlier analysis of 450 to 650 of the donors, 150 million to 200 million T cells yielded 100 million or so unique TCR beta sequences and 250 to 350 Gb of sequence data. Rather than drawing on any new phenotypic data, the later analysis identified candidate immune exposures from TCR beta sequences and the way those sequences occurred across donors. The aim of the study was to test whether cataloging public T cell receptors could identify signatures of past pathogen exposure. Roughly five DR-DQ haplotypes were handled as single units for association and clustering, since linkage in the cohort was strong. Every discovery cohort repertoire had been produced on one sequencing platform. Besides the first cohort of 550 to 750 subjects, a separate validation cohort made up of 120 or so different subjects was used. To predict cytomegalovirus infection status, the study brought together high-throughput TCR immunosequencing, statistical association of individual TCRs with disease status, and machine learning. To study patterns of TCR occurrence, a later analysis re-analyzed previously published TCR beta repertoires from around 660 donors and added high-resolution HLA genotyping. Class I and class II HLA loci were covered by the typing at four-digit resolution. In an earlier analysis of 587 of the donors, high-throughput TCR beta sequencing was used to judge whether each TCR beta V gene segment behaved as functional or pseudogenic. Typing coverage varied by locus: roughly 620-630 donors for A, B, C, DRB1 and DQB1; roughly 500 for DQA1; more than 600 for DPA1; approximately 470 for DPB1. Roughly 300 gigabases of sequencing data and 75 million to 85 million unique TCR sequences made up an early release that covered 500 to 650 HLA-typed donors. Among about 370 genotyped donors of the cohort, an average of about 240,000 unique TCR beta nucleotide sequences was sequenced per donor, of which roughly 18% were non-productive. Donor age, sex, ethnicity and CMV serostatus were compiled together with the repertoire data. Genome-wide SNP genotypes for about 65% of the 666 donors were used in a later genetic analysis, which treated that subset as a discovery cohort. The genetic ancestry cluster associated with self-reported Caucasian donors included about four fifths of the roughly 360 genotyped donors. Using immunosequencing, the study profiled T cell repertoires from 666 subjects and related those repertoires to cytomegalovirus serostatus.

The CDR3 has 15 amino acids, counting the end cysteine and phenylalanine. Only the CDR3 region is kept as DNA, spanning 45 bases read in frame from base 1. The junction carries 16 bases between V and J, which are trimmed by 2 bases and 8 bases respectively. The germline V gene supplies CDR1 MGHRA and CDR2 YSYEKL. The cohort comprised fewer than 750 healthy bone marrow donors. All cohort members were sampled while nominally healthy, although unrecorded immune exposures were likely present. The donor tested CMV seropositive, placing the donor among the approximately 310 seropositive members of the cohort. A peripheral blood sample was provided by each donor, and peripheral blood mononuclear cells were used for TCR beta sequencing. The Qiagen DNeasy Blood Extraction Kit was used to extract genomic DNA from the blood cell samples. Note on this clone: It has no known antigen specificity. Base qualities were left out, and no much larger clone turns up one base away.

Library generation was performed with the immunoSEQ multiplex PCR assay. For the multiplex PCR, a mixture combining 60 forward primers for TCR Vbeta segments and 13 reverse primers for TCR Jbeta segments was used. A multiplex PCR assay on genomic DNA amplified the CDR3 region of rearranged TCR beta genes. The amplified TCR beta libraries were sequenced on the Illumina HiSeq System as 87-base-pair reads. Per the source publication's procedure: Across the roughly 640 repertoires, a later analysis counted roughly 77 million unique TCR beta chains, about 10 million of which were shared by at least two donors. Raw reads were error-corrected and collapsed into unique sequences by a nearest-neighbor algorithm in which closely related sequences were merged to remove PCR and sequencing errors. To assign V, D and J gene segments, CDR3 sequences were aligned to IMGT reference sequences. For a sequence to be retained, at least a six-nucleotide match to both a V gene segment and a J gene segment was required. Rearrangements were classified as productive when the CDR3 lacked stop codons and remained in frame with V and J, and all other rearrangements were classified as non-productive. Following IMGT convention, CDR3 was defined as the stretch from the second conserved V-encoded cysteine to the conserved J-encoded phenylalanine. The earlier analysis of approximately 500 of the donors excluded sequences that lacked an unambiguous match to a single V gene segment. An earlier analysis of fewer than 750 of the donors classified V segments as functional when productive rearrangements were above 56.7% and as segregating when the standard deviation between donors was above 5%. To diagnose cytomegalovirus status from the catalog of TCR beta chain sequences, a statistical classification framework was built. In a later analysis, V and J genes were assigned by comparing TCR nucleotide sequences against IMGT/GENE-DB human TR gene sequences. In a later analysis, CDR3 sequences and most-parsimonious VDJ recombination scenarios were assigned using the TCRdist pipeline. In a later analysis, each TCR beta chain was defined by its CDR3 amino acid sequence together with its V-gene family, and reads without a unique V-gene family were excluded. In a later analysis, fewer than 600 highly shared, low-generation-probability nucleotide sequences were removed to address suspected cross-contamination and a sequencing artifact. In a later analysis, a clonal expansion index for each public chain was calculated from normalized within-repertoire ranks of inferred template counts. In a later analysis, generation probabilities were computed with a VDJ recombination model fitted to out-of-frame rearrangements, and the resulting probabilities were checked against IGoR. A later analysis scored TCR-TCR, TCR-HLA and TCR-CMV co-occurrence with hypergeometric tests, applying a repertoire-size bias correction to TCR pairs. False discovery rates were estimated in a later analysis by permuting HLA or CMV assignments 20 times. In a later analysis, co-occurring TCRs were grouped using DBSCAN, with TCRdist sequence similarity added in when clustering inside HLA-allele-positive subsets. For co-occurrence clustering, repertoires with fewer than 30,000 or more than 120,000 public chains were excluded, along with a handful of repertoires with anomalous nucleotide sharing. What TCRdb holds here is the immuneACCESS table cut down to in-frame rearrangements. Part of the clones is not present; checked against another copy, under half of the missing clones reflect an unresolved V gene, and the others are unexplained. V, J and clone size are those of that table, while D and trimming were read from the DNA. This sample holds roughly 150,000 clones; roughly 80% were observed only once. Clones ranked in the top ten supply around 2.2% of the sample.

Broader findings and caveats from the paper: Because the 87-base-pair reads could not distinguish some IMGT-functional V segments, including TRBV6-2 and TRBV6-3, those segments were excluded. A later analysis reported that several top co-occurrence clusters appeared linked to parvovirus B19, influenza, CMV and Epstein-Barr virus. In a later analysis, HLA-associated TCR beta chains were found to be more clonally expanded and to have lower generation probabilities than equally common non-associated chains. The authors suggested that the approach could potentially be extended to other disease states and immunological phenotypes. Most TCR sequences were seen in very few donors, while some public TCRs were found in many individuals. Because counts were too low, roughly 16 rarely observed V segments, including chromosome 9 orphons, were left out of the earlier analysis of a few hundred of the donors. Assigning TCR associations to individual alleles was difficult when HLA alleles, especially DR and DQ, strongly co-occurred. Broadly in line with IMGT annotations, most TCR beta V segments showed up in productive rearrangements about 87% or about 30% of the time in an earlier analysis of about 500 of the donors. The presence/absence analyses assumed that sequencing depth was roughly uniform across donors, and that assumption may not be true. At a false discovery rate of 0.05, a later analysis linked around 15,000 TCR beta sequences to specific HLA alleles. A later analysis found that most CMV-associated TCR beta chains appeared HLA-restricted, with HLA associations seemingly driven largely by CMV exposure. A group of highly shared sequence variants was considered likely to be a technical artifact of the sequencing pipeline. V-gene and J-gene trimming of TCR beta chains was associated with a missense DCLRE1C variant in a later genetic analysis, and the association was replicated in an independent cohort. Cytomegalovirus status was reported to be diagnosed by the classifier with high specificity and sensitivity in both the original and validation cohorts. Correlated functional status among segregating V segments might be attributable to linkage disequilibrium, but an unknown experimental factor could not be ruled out. Because HLA typing was unavailable for some donors at each locus, only the typed subset was used in association tests. This cohort had only TCR beta chains sequenced, and the lack of alpha or paired-chain data limited which features could be detected. The study listed 150 to 200 TCR beta chains as associated with cytomegalovirus. For the cohort, immune exposure information was limited to CMV serostatus. Three of the identified cytomegalovirus-associated TCR beta chains were confirmed in vitro to be specific for cytomegalovirus antigens. A further reported finding was that TCR beta sequences accurately predicted the HLA-A and HLA-B alleles for most subjects in the first cohort. A later genetic analysis reported fewer N-insertions in productive TCRs among donors in an Asian-associated ancestry cluster than the 666-donor mean. According to a later analysis, TCR association rates differed among HLA loci, with DRB1 alleles showing the most associated TCRs and HLA-C alleles showing the fewest.

This sequence was found in a man aged 50-59 years in good health and CMV-seropositive. Sequencing input: PBMCs. This receptor chain uses TRBV4-1 and TRBJ2-1; a tentative D match to TRBD2 spans 6 bases. Here the CDR3 is given as CASSQPLGPGDEQFF. Read as DNA, the sequence is TGCGCCAGCAGCCAACCCCTCGGCCCGGGAGATGAGCAGTTCTTC.